This T cell receptor (beta chain) was recovered during a study of T cell repertoires in cytomegalovirus infection. Looking at the study overall: Both CMV infection and a matching HLA type were indicated by public TCR beta signatures. General study points: CMV-specific HLA-C-restricted TCR beta clonotypes dominated the ex vivo response. Carriers of CMV plus the relevant HLA were identified by cumulative public TCR beta family frequency.

TCRdb called the reads again in MiXCR, with one record for every CDR3 protein. Of some 270,000 distinct CDR3 sequences listed, 17% are singletons. V was trimmed by 0 bases and J by 6 bases, leaving 12 bases between them. The CDR3 loop spans 15 amino acids. Germline CDR1 is MGHRA and CDR2 is YSYEKL. This clonotype was counted many times. Its antigen is as yet unknown. The clonotype was recovered from a human donor in good health (CMV status not recorded). Some clones in this sample may be carry-over from other donors' samples. The chain uses TRBV4-1 and TRBJ1-5; D is unresolved. Sequenced: CD8+ T cells from PBMCs. The CDR3 loop is CASSQDLGTGQPQHF. CDR3 nucleotide sequence: TGCGCCAGCAGCCAAGATCTCGGTACCGGTCAGCCCCAGCATTTT.